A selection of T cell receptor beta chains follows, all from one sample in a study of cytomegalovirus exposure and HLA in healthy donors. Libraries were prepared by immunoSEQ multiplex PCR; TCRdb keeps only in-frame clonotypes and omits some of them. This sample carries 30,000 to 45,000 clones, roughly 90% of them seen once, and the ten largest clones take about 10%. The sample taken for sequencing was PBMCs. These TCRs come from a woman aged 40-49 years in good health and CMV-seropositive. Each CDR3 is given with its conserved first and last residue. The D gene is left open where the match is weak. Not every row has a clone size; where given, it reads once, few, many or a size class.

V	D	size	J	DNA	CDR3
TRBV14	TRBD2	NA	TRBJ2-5	TGTGCCAGCAGCCCGGGACTAGTTGGGGAGACCCAGTACTTC	CASSPGLVGETQYF
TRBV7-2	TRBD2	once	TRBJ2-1	TGTGCCAGCAGCTTAGCTGGGACTAGCGGGGGCCGGAATGAGCAGTTCTTC	CASSLAGTSGGRNEQFF
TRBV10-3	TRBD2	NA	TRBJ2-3	TGTGCCATCAAGGCTAGCGGGGGGGCTTCCACAGATACGCAGTATTTT	CAIKASGGASTDTQYF
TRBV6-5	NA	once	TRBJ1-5	TGTGCCAGCAGTTACCGGGGGTCAGGTAGCAATCAGCCCCAGCATTTT	CASSYRGSGSNQPQHF
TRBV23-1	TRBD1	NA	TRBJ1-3	TGCGCCAGCAGCCCTCACGGGACAGGGGGTTACAAGTCTGGAAACACCATATATTTT	CASSPHGTGGYKSGNTIYF
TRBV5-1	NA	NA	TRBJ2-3	TGCGCCAGCAGCTTTCCCGGCACAGATACGCAGTATTTT	CASSFPGTDTQYF
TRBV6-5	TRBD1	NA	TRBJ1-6	TGTGCCAGCAGTTACTCCGGGACAGGGATTTCACCCCTCCACTTT	CASSYSGTGISPLHF
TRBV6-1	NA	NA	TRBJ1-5	TGTGCCAGCAGTGAGGGAGAAGGGGGTCAGCCCCAGCATTTT	CASSEGEGGQPQHF
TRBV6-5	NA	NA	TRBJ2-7	TGTGCCAGCAGTTACTCTGCAGTCTTCTCCTACGAGCAGTACTTC	CASSYSAVFSYEQYF
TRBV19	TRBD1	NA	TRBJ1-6	TGTGCCAGTAGTCGTGGACAGGAATCACCCCTCCACTTT	CASSRGQESPLHF
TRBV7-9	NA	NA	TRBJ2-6	TGTGCCAGCAGCTTAAATGGGGTAGGGACAGGGGCCAACGTCCTGACTTTC	CASSLNGVGTGANVLTF
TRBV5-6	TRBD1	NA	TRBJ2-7	TGTGCCAGCAGCTTGCGCGTGTCAGGGGGCGAGCAGTACTTC	CASSLRVSGGEQYF
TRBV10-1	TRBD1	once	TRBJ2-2	TGCGCCAGCAGCGCTCCGGGACAGGGGGGTCCCGGGGAGCTGTTTTTT	CASSAPGQGGPGELFF
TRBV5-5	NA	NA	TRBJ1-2	TGTGCCAGCAGCGTGCCCAGGGGATACGGCTACACCTTC	CASSVPRGYGYTF